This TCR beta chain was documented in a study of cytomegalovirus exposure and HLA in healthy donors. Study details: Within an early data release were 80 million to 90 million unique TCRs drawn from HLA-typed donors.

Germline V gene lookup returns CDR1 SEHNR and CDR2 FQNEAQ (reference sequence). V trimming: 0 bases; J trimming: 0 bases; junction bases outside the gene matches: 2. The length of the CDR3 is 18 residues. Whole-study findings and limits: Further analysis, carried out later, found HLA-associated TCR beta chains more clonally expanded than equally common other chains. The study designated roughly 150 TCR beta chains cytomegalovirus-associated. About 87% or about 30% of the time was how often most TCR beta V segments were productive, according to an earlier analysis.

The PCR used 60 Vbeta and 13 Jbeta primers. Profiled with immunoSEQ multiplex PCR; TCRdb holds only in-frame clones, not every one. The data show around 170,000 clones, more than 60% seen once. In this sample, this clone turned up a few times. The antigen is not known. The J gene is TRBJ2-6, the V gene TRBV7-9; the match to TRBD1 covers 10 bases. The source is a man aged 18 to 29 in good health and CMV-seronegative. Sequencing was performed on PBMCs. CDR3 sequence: CASSLADRGYSGANVLTF. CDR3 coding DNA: TGTGCCAGCAGCTTAGCGGACAGGGGGTACTCTGGGGCCAACGTCCTGACTTTC.